The entry that follows covers one T cell receptor beta chain sequence. As for time point: peripheral blood 6 weeks after treatment start. Pretreatment and on-treatment blood mononuclear cell samples were taken, totaling between 1 and 8 time points per patient. The sample is drawn from a study of PD-L1 blockade in urothelial cancer. Study information: Prior exposure to chemotherapy in patients amounted to 0 to 3 regimens received. The analyses of blood took place 3 weeks (second dose) and 6 weeks after treatment start.

The CDR3 consists of 14 residues. Trimming left V 5 bases short and J 1 base short, with 9 bases between. Germline-derived CDR1 and CDR2 are MNHEY and SVGAGI. Each PCR contained spiked-in synthetic TCR analog templates. This table comes from immunoSEQ multiplex PCR, and its TCRdb copy is limited to in-frame clones, with some not included. Of about 45,000 clones listed, about four fifths were seen once; the top ten hold about 13%. The gene calls are TRBV6-5 and TRBJ1-5; possibly TRBD1 for D (6 bases). This clonotype was sampled from a man in his 60s with urothelial cancer. Sequencing was performed on PBMCs, taken around atezolizumab (anti-PD-L1) treatment. CDR3 region: CASSKTGSNQPQHF. The CDR3, as DNA: TGTGCCAGCAGTAAGACAGGCAGCAATCAGCCCCAGCATTTT.